A selection of T cell receptor beta chains follows, all from one sample in a study of blood T cell repertoires in COVID-19. Sequencing used immunoSEQ multiplex PCR; TCRdb keeps in-frame clones, though not all of them. The data contain tens of thousands of clones, around 83% of them seen just once; the ten biggest clones take up roughly an eighth. The sample consisted of peripheral blood. These receptors were obtained from a human donor with acute or convalescent COVID-19. The donor label of this sample is uncertain. Each CDR3 is given with its conserved first and last residue. The D gene is left open where the match is weak. Rows may omit the clone size; those that give it use once, few, many or a size class.

V: TRBV27
J: TRBJ2-7
D: TRBD1
size: NA
DNA: TGTGCCAGCAGTCGCCCCGGGACAGGAGGCTACGAGCAGTACTTC
CDR3: CASSRPGTGGYEQYF

V: TRBV11-2
J: TRBJ2-5
D: TRBD2
size: NA
DNA: TGTGCCAGCAGCTTACTAGCGGGGCAAGAGACCCAGTACTTC
CDR3: CASSLLAGQETQYF

V: TRBV5-5
J: TRBJ2-1
D: TRBD2
size: NA
DNA: TGTGCCAGCAGCTTGTTTGCTAGCGGGAGGGGGGACAATGAGCAGTTCTTC
CDR3: CASSLFASGRGDNEQFF

V: TRBV28
J: TRBJ2-7
D: TRBD2
size: NA
DNA: TGTGCCAGCCGACCACAGGGACTAGTCTACGAGCAGTACTTC
CDR3: CASRPQGLVYEQYF

V: TRBV29-1
J: TRBJ2-1
D: NA
size: once
DNA: TGCAGCGTTGAAGGGAACAGCAAAGAGCAGTTCTTC
CDR3: CSVEGNSKEQFF

V: TRBV27
J: TRBJ2-5
D: TRBD1
size: NA
DNA: TGTGCCAGCAGTTCGCTGATTGGGACAGGCGGAGAGACCCAGTACTTC
CDR3: CASSSLIGTGGETQYF

V: TRBV19
J: TRBJ2-3
D: NA
size: NA
DNA: TGTGCCAGTAGTATAGATCAAGGGGGTGGGTCGACAGATACGCAGTATTTT
CDR3: CASSIDQGGGSTDTQYF

V: TRBV28
J: TRBJ2-5
D: TRBD1
size: NA
DNA: TGTGCCAGCAGCCCCGAACCTTTTGGGGCAGGGGGGACCCAGTACTTC
CDR3: CASSPEPFGAGGTQYF

V: TRBV7-2
J: TRBJ1-5
D: NA
size: NA
DNA: TGTGCCAGCAGCTTAGCTTTGGCTCCCAGCAATCAGCCCCAGCATTTT
CDR3: CASSLALAPSNQPQHF

V: TRBV7-2
J: TRBJ1-2
D: TRBD1
size: NA
DNA: TGTGCCAGCAGCTCGGGACAGGGACTGAACGGCTACACCTTC
CDR3: CASSSGQGLNGYTF

V: TRBV7-8
J: TRBJ1-1
D: TRBD1
size: few
DNA: TGTGCCAGCAGCTCCGTCGGGACAGGGAGGGAAGCTTTCTTT
CDR3: CASSSVGTGREAFF

V: TRBV23-1
J: TRBJ2-3
D: NA
size: once
DNA: TGCGCCAGCAATTGGTACAGGGAGGGACCAGATACGCAGTATTTT
CDR3: CASNWYREGPDTQYF

V: TRBV18
J: TRBJ2-7
D: NA
size: NA
DNA: TGTGCCAGCTCACTGACACAGGGTTCCCCCCCCCACGCCCAGTACTTC
CDR3: CASSLTQGSPPHAQYF

V: TRBV5-4
J: TRBJ1-2
D: TRBD1
size: NA
DNA: TGTGCCAGCAGCTCCTACCCGGGACAGTCCTATGGCTACACCTTC
CDR3: CASSSYPGQSYGYTF

V: TRBV2
J: TRBJ1-4
D: NA
size: NA
DNA: TGTGCCAGCCGAGTAGAGGAGGGTGTAAAACTGTTTTTT
CDR3: CASRVEEGVKLFF

V: TRBV18
J: TRBJ1-3
D: TRBD1
size: NA
DNA: TGTGCCAGCTCACCCGGGGACAGCTATGAAGGAAACACCATATATTTT
CDR3: CASSPGDSYEGNTIYF

V: TRBV7-8
J: TRBJ1-5
D: TRBD1
size: NA
DNA: TGTGCCAGCAGCTCTCAGACAGGGCTCTCCAATCAGCCCCAGCATTTT
CDR3: CASSSQTGLSNQPQHF

V: TRBV4-3
J: TRBJ2-3
D: TRBD2
size: NA
DNA: TGCGCCAGCAGCCAAGGGACTAGCGGGGAAGATACGCAGTATTTT
CDR3: CASSQGTSGEDTQYF

V: TRBV7-9
J: TRBJ1-1
D: TRBD1
size: NA
DNA: TGTGCCAGCAGTCCCACAGGGGGCACTGAAGCTTTCTTT
CDR3: CASSPTGGTEAFF

V: TRBV28
J: TRBJ1-1
D: TRBD1
size: NA
DNA: TGTGCCAGCAGGGCCGGGACAGGGGCCACTGAAGCTTTCTTT
CDR3: CASRAGTGATEAFF

V: TRBV27
J: TRBJ1-2
D: NA
size: NA
DNA: TGTGCCAGCAGTTTATCGCAGGCCAGCCCCTATGGCTACACCTTC
CDR3: CASSLSQASPYGYTF

V: TRBV13
J: TRBJ1-1
D: TRBD1
size: NA
DNA: TGTGCCAGCAGCTTAGGCCAGGGGGTGAACACTGAAGCTTTCTTT
CDR3: CASSLGQGVNTEAFF

V: TRBV19
J: TRBJ1-1
D: TRBD1
size: once
DNA: TGTGCCAGTACCCCGGACAGGGGTGGGAGAACTGAAGCTTTCTTT
CDR3: CASTPDRGGRTEAFF